The T cell receptor beta chain described here comes from a study of blood T cell repertoires in COVID-19. Original data processing: Reference gene primers were amplified, and this amplification served to estimate nucleated cell counts. Clones were read by immunoSEQ multiplex PCR, and TCRdb kept only the in-frame ones, dropping some. V and J calls and clone size are given by that table; D and trimming were obtained from the DNA. The sample contains over 200,000 clones, 90% of which appear only once. The CDR3 runs to 15 residues. Germline V gives CDR1 LNHDA, CDR2 SQIVND (reference sequence). The V end lost 3 bases, the J end lost 0 bases, and 9 bases lay between the germline ends.

The J gene is TRBJ1-5, the V gene TRBV19; D uncertain. The TCR originated in a man aged 25-45 years with COVID-19, enrolled during active disease. The sample comprised peripheral blood. CDR3 sequence (DNA): TGTGCCAGTAGTATCAGCCACTATAGCAATCAGCCCCAGCATTTT. It yields the protein CASSISHYSNQPQHF. Based on the CDR3 plus reference TRBV19 and TRBJ1-5, the full variable domain is DGGITQSPKYLFRKEGQNVTLSCEQNLNHDAMYWYRQDPGQGLRLIYYSQIVNDFQKGDIAEGYSVSREKKESFPLTVTSAQKNPTAFYLCASSISHYSNQPQHFGDGTRLSIL.